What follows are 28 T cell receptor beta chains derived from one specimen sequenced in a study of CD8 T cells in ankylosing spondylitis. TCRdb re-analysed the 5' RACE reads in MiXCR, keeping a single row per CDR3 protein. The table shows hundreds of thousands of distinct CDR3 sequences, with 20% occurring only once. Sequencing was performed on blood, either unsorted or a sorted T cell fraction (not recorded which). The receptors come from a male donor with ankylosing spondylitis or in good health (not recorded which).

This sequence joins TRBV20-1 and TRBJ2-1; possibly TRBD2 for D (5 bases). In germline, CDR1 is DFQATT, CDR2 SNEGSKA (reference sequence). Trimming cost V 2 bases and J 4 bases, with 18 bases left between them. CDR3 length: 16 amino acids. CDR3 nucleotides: TGCAGTGCTAGACCTTCAGAGGGATTGCCTTACAATGAGCAGTTCTTC. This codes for CSARPSEGLPYNEQFF.

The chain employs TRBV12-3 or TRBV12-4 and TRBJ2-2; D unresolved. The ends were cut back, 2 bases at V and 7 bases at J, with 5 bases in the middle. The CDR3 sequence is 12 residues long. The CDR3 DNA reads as TGTGCCAGCAGTTTAAAGGTCGGGGAGCTGTTTTTT. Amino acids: CASSLKVGELFF.

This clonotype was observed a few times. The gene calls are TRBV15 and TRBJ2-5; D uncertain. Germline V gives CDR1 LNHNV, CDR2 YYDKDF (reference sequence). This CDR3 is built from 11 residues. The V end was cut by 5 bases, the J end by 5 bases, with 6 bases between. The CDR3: CATSARETQYF. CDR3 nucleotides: TGTGCCACCAGCGCCCGGGAGACCCAGTACTTC. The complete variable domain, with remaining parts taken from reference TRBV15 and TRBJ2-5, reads DAMVIQNPRYQVTQFGKPVTLSCSQTLNHNVMYWYQQKSSQAPKLLFHYYDKDFNNEADTPDNFQSRRPNTSFCFLDIRSPGLGDTAMYLCATSARETQYFGPGTRLLVL.

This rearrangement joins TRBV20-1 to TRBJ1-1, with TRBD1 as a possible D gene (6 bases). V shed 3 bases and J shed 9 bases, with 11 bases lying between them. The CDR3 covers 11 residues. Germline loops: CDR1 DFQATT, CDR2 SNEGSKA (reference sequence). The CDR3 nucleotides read TGCAGTGCTAGGGACAGAGGGCAAGCTTTCTTT. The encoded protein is CSARDRGQAFF.

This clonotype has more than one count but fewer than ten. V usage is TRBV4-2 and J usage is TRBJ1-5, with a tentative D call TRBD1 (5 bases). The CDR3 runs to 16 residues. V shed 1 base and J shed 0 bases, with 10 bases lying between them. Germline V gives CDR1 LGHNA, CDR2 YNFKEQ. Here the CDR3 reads CASSQGGSYSNQPQHF. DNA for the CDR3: TGTGCCAGCAGCCAAGGGGGGTCCTATAGCAATCAGCCCCAGCATTTT.

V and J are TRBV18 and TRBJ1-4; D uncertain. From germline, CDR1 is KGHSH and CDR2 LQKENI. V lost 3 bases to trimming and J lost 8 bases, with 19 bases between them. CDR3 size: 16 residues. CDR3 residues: CASSPTTVLNGEKLFF. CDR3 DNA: TGTGCCAGCTCACCCACAACAGTGCTGAATGGGGAAAAACTGTTTTTT.

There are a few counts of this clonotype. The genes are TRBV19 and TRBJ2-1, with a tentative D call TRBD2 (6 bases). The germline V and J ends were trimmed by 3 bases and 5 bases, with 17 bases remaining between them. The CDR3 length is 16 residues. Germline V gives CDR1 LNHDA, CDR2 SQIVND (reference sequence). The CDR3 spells CASSILTGGNNNEQFF. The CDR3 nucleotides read TGTGCCAGTAGTATCCTGACTGGCGGGAACAACAATGAGCAGTTCTTC.

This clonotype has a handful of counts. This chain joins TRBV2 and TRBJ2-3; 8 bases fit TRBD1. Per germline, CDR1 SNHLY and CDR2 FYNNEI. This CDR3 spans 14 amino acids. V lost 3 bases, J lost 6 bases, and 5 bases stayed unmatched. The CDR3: CASSDRTGRDTQYF. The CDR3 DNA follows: TGTGCCAGCAGTGATAGGACAGGGAGGGATACGCAGTATTTT.

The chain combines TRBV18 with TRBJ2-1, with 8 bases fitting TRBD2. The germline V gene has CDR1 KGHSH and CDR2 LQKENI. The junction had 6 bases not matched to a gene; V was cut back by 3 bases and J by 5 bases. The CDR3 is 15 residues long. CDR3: CASSPDYGGDNEQFF. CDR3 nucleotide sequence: TGTGCCAGCTCACCCGATTACGGGGGGGACAATGAGCAGTTCTTC.

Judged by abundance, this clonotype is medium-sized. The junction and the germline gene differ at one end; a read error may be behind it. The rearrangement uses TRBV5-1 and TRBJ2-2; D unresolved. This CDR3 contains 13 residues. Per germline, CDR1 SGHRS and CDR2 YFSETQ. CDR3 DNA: TGTGCCAGCAGTTTGGGGAATACCGGGGAGCTGTTTTTT. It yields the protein CASSLGNTGELFF.

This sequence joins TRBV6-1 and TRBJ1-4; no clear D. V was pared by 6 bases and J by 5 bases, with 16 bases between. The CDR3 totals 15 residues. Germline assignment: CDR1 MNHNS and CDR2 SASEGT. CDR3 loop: CASSPEGWNNEKLFF. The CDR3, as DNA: TGTGCCAGCAGCCCTGAAGGGTGGAACAATGAAAAACTGTTTTTT.

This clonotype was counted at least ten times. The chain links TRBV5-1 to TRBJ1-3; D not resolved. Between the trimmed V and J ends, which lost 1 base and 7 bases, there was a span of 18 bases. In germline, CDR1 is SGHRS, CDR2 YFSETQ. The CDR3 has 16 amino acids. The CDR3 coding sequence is TGCGCCAGCAGCTTGACCACCCCATCGGCGGGGAACACCATATATTTT. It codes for CASSLTTPSAGNTIYF.

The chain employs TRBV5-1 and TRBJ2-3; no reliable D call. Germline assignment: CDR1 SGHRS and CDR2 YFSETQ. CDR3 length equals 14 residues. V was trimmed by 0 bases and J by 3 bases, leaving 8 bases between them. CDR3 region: CASSLDPVTDTQYF. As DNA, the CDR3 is TGCGCCAGCAGCTTGGACCCTGTGACAGATACGCAGTATTTT.

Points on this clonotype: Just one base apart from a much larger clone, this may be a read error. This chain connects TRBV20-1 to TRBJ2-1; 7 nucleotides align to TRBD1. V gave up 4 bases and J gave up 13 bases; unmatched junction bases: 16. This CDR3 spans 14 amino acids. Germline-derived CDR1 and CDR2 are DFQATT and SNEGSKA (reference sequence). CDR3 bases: TGCAGTGCTATCACCGGGACAGCTGGGACCACTCAGTTCTTC. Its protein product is CSAITGTAGTTQFF.

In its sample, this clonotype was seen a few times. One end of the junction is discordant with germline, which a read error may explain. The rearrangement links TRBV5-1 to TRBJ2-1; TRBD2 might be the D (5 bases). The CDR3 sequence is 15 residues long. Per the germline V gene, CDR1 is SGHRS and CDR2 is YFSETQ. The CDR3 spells CASRRDRGIYIEQFF. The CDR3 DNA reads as TGCGCCAGCAGACGTGATCGAGGGATATACATTGAGCAGTTCTTC.

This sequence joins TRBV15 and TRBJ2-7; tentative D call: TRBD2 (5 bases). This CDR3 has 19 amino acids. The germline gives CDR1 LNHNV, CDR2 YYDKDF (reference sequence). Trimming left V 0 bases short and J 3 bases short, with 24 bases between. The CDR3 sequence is CATSRDPPSRGFSFYEQYV. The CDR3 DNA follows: TGTGCCACCAGCAGAGATCCACCCTCACGGGGATTTTCTTTCTACGAGCAGTACGTC.

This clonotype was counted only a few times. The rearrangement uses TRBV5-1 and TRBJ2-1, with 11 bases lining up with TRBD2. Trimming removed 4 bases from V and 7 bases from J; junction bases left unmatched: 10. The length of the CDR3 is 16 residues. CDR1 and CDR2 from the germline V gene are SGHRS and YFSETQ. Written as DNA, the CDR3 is TGCGCCAGCAGCGGGAGAACTAGCGGGAGAATAAATGAGCAGTTCTTC. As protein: CASSGRTSGRINEQFF.

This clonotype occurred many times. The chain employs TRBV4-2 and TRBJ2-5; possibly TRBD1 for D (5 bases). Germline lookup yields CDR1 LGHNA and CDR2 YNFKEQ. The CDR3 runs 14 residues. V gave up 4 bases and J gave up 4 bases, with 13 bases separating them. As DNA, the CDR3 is TGTGCCAGCAGCCCCTCCACAGGTGGAGAGACCCAGTACTTC. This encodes CASSPSTGGETQYF.

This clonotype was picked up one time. CDR3 in amino acids: CASRKGLAGTYTQYF. CDR3 in DNA: TGTGCCAGCAGAAAAGGACTAGCGGGGACATATACGCAGTATTTT. The rearrangement links TRBV7-2 to TRBJ2-3; TRBD2 matches 12 bases. The CDR3 length is 15 residues. From germline, CDR1 is SGHTA and CDR2 FQGNSA. Germline trimming cut 6 bases from V and 7 bases from J; bases unmatched to any gene: 8.

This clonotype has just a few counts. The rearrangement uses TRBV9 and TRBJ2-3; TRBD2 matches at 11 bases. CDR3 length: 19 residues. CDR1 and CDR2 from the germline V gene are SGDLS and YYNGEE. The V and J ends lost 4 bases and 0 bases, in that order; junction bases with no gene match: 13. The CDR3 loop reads CASSPRLAGGGSSTDTQYF. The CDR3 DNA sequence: TGTGCCAGCAGCCCCCGTCTAGCGGGAGGAGGTTCTAGCACAGATACGCAGTATTTT.

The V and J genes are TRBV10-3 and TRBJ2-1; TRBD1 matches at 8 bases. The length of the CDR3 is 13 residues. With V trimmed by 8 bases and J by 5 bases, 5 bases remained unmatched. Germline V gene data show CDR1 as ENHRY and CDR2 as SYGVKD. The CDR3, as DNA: TGTGCCATCCAGGGGGCAGAGGACAATGAGCAGTTCTTC. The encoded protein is CAIQGAEDNEQFF.

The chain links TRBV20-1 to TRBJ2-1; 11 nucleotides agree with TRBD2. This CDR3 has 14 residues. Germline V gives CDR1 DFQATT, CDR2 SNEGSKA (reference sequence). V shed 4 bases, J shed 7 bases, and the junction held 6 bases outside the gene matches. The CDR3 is CSATGTSGPNEQFF. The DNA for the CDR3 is TGCAGTGCTACCGGGACTAGCGGCCCGAATGAGCAGTTCTTC.

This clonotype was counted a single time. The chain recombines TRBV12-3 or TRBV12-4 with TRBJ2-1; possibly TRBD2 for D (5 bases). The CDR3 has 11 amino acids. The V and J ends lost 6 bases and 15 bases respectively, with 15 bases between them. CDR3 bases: TGTGCCAGCAGCGCCTCCACGAGGGTGTTCTTC. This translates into CASSASTRVFF.

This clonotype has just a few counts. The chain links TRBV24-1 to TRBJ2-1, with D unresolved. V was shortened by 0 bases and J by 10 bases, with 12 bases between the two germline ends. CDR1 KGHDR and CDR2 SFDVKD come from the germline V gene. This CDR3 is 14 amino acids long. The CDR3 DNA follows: TGTGCCACCAGTGATTTGCAGTCTCGAGCCGAGCAGTTCTTC. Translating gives CATSDLQSRAEQFF.

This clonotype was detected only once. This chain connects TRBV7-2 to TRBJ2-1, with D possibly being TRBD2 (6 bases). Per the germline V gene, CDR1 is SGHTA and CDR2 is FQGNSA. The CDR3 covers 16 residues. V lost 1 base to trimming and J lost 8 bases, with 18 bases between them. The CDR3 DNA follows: TGTGCCAGCAGCTTAGGGTGGGGGACTCTAGGCCATGAGCAGTTCTTC. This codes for CASSLGWGTLGHEQFF.

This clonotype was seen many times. CDR3 in DNA: TGTGCCAGCAGCGTAGAGGGGCTCCCCGTCTTAGTCTACGAGCAGTACGTC. Translation gives CASSVEGLPVLVYEQYV. The V call is TRBV9, the J call TRBJ2-7; D is perhaps TRBD1 (5 bases). V lost 0 bases, J lost 3 bases, and 19 bases lay in between. The CDR3 loop spans 17 amino acids. Germline V gene sequence: CDR1 SGDLS, CDR2 YYNGEE.

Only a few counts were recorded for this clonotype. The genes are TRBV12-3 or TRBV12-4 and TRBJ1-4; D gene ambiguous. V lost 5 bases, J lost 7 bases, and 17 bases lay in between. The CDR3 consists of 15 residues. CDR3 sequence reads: CASSPPAPPIEKLFF. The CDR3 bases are TGTGCCAGCAGTCCCCCGGCACCCCCGATTGAAAAACTGTTTTTT.

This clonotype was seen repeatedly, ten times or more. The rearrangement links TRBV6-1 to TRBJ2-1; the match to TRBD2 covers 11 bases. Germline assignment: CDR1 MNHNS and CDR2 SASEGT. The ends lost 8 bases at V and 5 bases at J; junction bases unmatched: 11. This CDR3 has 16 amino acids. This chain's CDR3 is CASQLRLAGTNNEQFF. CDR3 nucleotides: TGTGCCAGCCAACTTAGACTAGCGGGGACTAACAATGAGCAGTTCTTC.